These T cell receptor beta chains were read from a single sample in a study of cytomegalovirus exposure and HLA in healthy donors. The data were produced by immunoSEQ multiplex PCR, yet TCRdb's version contains in-frame clones alone and is incomplete. Here the sample spans some 170,000 clones, about four fifths being singletons. The sequenced sample consisted of PBMCs. These receptors were taken from a young woman in good health and CMV-seropositive. Both conserved end residues are part of each CDR3. The D gene is left open where the match is weak. Not every row has a clone size; where given, it reads once, few, many or a size class.

TRBV7-9,-,TRBD1,TRBJ1-1,TGTGCCAGCAGCCCCTGGACAGGCCCTCTCCCGAACACTGAAGCTTTCTTT,CASSPWTGPLPNTEAFF
TRBV19,-,TRBD1,TRBJ2-7,TGTGCCAGTAGTACGAAGGGACAGATCTTCTACGAGCAGTACTTC,CASSTKGQIFYEQYF
TRBV2,-,-,TRBJ2-3,TGTGCCAGCCCGGACTCTTCAGATACGCAGTATTTT,CASPDSSDTQYF
TRBV6-5,-,-,TRBJ1-3,TGTGCCAGCAAGACTATCTACTCTGGAAACACCATATATTTT,CASKTIYSGNTIYF
TRBV6-5,-,-,TRBJ1-2,TGTGCCAGCAGTTCGACGGGACGGACAGACAGCTACACCTTC,CASSSTGRTDSYTF
TRBV9,-,-,TRBJ2-5,TGTGCCAGCAGTCGGGGGGAGACCCAGTACTTC,CASSRGETQYF
TRBV7-2,-,TRBD2,TRBJ2-7,TGTGCCAGCAGCTTCCCCCCGGGGGGTAACTACGAGCAGTACTTC,CASSFPPGGNYEQYF
TRBV10-3,-,TRBD1,TRBJ1-3,TGTGCCATCACTGGGGGACAGAACTCTGGAAACACCATATATTTT,CAITGGQNSGNTIYF
TRBV10-3,-,TRBD1,TRBJ1-5,TGTGCCATCAGTGCTGGACAGGTTAATCAGCCCCAGCATTTT,CAISAGQVNQPQHF
TRBV29-1,-,-,TRBJ2-1,TGCAGCGCGGGGGATGAGCAGTTCTTC,CSAGDEQFF
TRBV6-5,-,TRBD1,TRBJ1-1,TGTGCCAGCAGTTACTCGGGACAGGGGTTCGGGACTGAAGCTTTCTTT,CASSYSGQGFGTEAFF
TRBV4-2,-,TRBD2,TRBJ2-3,TGTGCCAGCAGCCAGCGGACTAGCGGGGGCACAGATACGCAGTATTTT,CASSQRTSGGTDTQYF
TRBV5-1,once,TRBD1,TRBJ1-6,TGCGCCAGCAGCTACCGGGACAGGGAGACGTCACCCCTCCACTTT,CASSYRDRETSPLHF
TRBV7-9,-,-,TRBJ2-5,TGTGCCAGCAGCTTAGCGGGGGGTCATGAGACCCAGTACTTC,CASSLAGGHETQYF
TRBV4-1,-,-,TRBJ2-3,TGCGCCAGCATCCGTAGACTGGCGTCGGTAACAGATACGCAGTATTTT,CASIRRLASVTDTQYF
TRBV10-3,-,TRBD2,TRBJ2-2,TGTGCCATCAGAGGACTAGCGGGGGGCACCGGGGAGCTGTTTTTT,CAIRGLAGGTGELFF
TRBV30,-,-,TRBJ1-2,TGTGCCTGGGCCCAGGGAGGAAAAGACTATGGCTACACCTTC,CAWAQGGKDYGYTF
TRBV28,-,-,TRBJ1-1,TGTGCCAGCAGGATACCGGGGACTGAAGCTTTCTTT,CASRIPGTEAFF
TRBV9,-,TRBD2,TRBJ2-6,TGTGCCAGCAGCGTAGACATTAGCGGGGTGGCGTCTGGGGCCAACGTCCTGACTTTC,CASSVDISGVASGANVLTF
TRBV6-6,-,-,TRBJ1-6,TGTGCCAGCAGCATTCAGGGAAATTCACCCCTCCACTTT,CASSIQGNSPLHF
TRBV11-2,few,-,TRBJ2-7,TGTGCCAGCAGCACAGACAGCTACGAGCAGTACTTC,CASSTDSYEQYF
TRBV5-1,once,-,TRBJ2-1,TGCGCCAGCAGTGGGGACAACTCCTACAATGAGCAGTTCTTC,CASSGDNSYNEQFF